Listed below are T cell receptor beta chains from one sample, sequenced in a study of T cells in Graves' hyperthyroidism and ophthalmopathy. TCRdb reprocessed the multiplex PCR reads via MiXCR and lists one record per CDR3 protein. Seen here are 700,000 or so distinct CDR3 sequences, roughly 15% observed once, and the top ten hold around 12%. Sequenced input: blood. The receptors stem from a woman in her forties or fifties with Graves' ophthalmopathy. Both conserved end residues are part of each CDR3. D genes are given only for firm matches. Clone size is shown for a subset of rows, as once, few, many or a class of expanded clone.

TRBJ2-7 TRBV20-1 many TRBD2 CSARNLGGRVDEQYF TGCAGTGCTAGAAATCTGGGCGGGAGGGTCGACGAGCAGTACTTC
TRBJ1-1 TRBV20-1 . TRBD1 CSARVPGQGAEAFF TGCAGTGCTAGAGTACCGGGACAGGGGGCTGAAGCTTTCTTT
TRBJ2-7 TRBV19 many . CASSNHNGAYEQYF TGTGCCAGTAGTAACCACAACGGGGCCTACGAGCAGTACTTC
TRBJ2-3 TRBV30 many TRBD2 CAWNRGASGSADTQYF TGTGCCTGGAATCGTGGGGCTAGCGGGAGCGCAGATACGCAGTATTTT
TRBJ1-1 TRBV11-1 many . CASSLFSRGSEAFF TGTGCCAGCAGCTTATTTTCTCGGGGATCTGAAGCTTTCTTT
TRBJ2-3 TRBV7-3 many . CASSLFWGLTDTQYF TGTGCCAGCAGCTTATTCTGGGGGCTCACAGATACGCAGTATTTT
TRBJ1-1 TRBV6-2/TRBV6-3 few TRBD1 CASKRRDRGLNTEAFF TGTGCCAGCAAACGCCGGGACAGGGGGCTCAACACTGAAGCTTTCTTT
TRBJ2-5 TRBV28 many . CASSLPQGTQETQYF TGTGCCAGCAGTTTACCCCAGGGAACCCAAGAGACCCAGTACTTC
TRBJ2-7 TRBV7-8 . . CASSLGETYRYYEQYF TGTGCCAGCAGCTTAGGAGAAACATATCGTTACTACGAGCAGTACTTC
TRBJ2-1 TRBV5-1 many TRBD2 CASSLGLATEQFF TGCGCCAGCAGCTTGGGACTAGCGACTGAGCAGTTCTTC
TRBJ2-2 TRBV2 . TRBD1 CASSSLGDRNTGELFF TGTGCCAGCAGTAGCCTGGGGGACAGGAACACCGGGGAGCTGTTTTTT
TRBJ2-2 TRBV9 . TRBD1 CASSAPGGTGELFF TGTGCCAGCAGCGCCCCAGGGGGCACCGGGGAGCTGTTTTTT
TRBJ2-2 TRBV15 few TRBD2 CATSRRTSGRSWELFF TGTGCCACCAGCAGACGGACTAGCGGGAGATCTTGGGAGCTGTTTTTT